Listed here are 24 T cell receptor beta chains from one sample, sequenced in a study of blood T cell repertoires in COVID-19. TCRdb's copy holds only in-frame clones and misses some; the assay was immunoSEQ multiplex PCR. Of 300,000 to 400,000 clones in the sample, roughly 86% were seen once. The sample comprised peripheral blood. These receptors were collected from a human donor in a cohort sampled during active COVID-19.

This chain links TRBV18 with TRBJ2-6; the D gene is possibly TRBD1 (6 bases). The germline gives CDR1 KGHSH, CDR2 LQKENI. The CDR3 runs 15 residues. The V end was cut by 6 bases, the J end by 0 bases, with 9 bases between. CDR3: CASSPDSSGANVLTF. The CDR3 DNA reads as TGTGCCAGCTCGCCGGACAGCTCTGGGGCCAACGTCCTGACTTTC. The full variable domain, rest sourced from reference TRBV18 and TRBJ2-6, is NAGVMQNPRHLVRRRGQEARLRCSPMKGHSHVYWYRQLPEEGLKFMVYLQKENIIDESGMPKERFSAEFPKEGPSILRIQQVVRGDSAAYFCASSPDSSGANVLTFGAGSRLTVL.

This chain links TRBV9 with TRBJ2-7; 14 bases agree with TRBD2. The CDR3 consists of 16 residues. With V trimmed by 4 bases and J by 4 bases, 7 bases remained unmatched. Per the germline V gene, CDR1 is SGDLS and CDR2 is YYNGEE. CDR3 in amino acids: CASSIGTSGSRYEQYF. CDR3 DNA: TGTGCCAGCAGCATTGGGACTAGCGGGAGTAGGTACGAGCAGTACTTC.

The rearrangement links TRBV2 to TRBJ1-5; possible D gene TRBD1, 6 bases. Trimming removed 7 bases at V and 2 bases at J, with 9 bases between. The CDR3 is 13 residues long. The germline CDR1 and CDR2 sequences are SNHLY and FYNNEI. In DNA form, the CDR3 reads TGTGCCAGCACCCGACAGGGCAATCAGCCCCAGCATTTT. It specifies CASTRQGNQPQHF. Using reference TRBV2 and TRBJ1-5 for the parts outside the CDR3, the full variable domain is EPEVTQTPSHQVTQMGQEVILRCVPISNHLYFYWYRQILGQKVEFLVSFYNNEISEKSEIFDDQFSVERPDGSNFTLKIRSTKLEDSAMYFCASTRQGNQPQHFGDGTRLSIL.

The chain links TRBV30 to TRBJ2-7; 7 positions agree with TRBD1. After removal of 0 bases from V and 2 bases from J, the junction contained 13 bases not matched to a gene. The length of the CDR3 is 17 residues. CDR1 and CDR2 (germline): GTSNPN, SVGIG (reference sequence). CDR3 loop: CAWSVPLVTGPPYEQYF. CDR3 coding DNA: TGTGCCTGGAGTGTACCTTTAGTGACAGGGCCCCCCTACGAGCAGTACTTC.

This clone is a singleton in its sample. The CDR3 spells CAWTLNTEAFF. CDR3 DNA: TGTGCCTGGACACTTAACACTGAAGCTTTCTTT. The rearrangement joins TRBV30 to TRBJ1-1; D call uncertain. Germline loops: CDR1 GTSNPN, CDR2 SVGIG (reference sequence). V was shortened by 4 bases and J by 2 bases, with 5 bases between the two germline ends. The CDR3 runs to 11 residues.

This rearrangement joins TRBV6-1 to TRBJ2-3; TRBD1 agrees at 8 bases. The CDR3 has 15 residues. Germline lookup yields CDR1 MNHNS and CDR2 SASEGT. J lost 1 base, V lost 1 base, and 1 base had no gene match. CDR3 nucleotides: TGTGCCAGCAGTGAAGACAGGGGGGGCACAGATACGCAGTATTTT. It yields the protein CASSEDRGGTDTQYF.

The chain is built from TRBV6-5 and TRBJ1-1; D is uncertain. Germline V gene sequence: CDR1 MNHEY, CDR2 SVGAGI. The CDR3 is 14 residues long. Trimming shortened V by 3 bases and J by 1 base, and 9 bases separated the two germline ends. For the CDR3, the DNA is TGTGCCAGCAGTTATCAACTCAAGAACACTGAAGCTTTCTTT. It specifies CASSYQLKNTEAFF.

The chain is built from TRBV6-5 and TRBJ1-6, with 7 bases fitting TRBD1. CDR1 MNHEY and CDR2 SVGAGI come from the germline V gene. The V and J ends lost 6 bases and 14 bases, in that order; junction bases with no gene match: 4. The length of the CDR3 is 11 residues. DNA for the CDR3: TGTGCCAGCAGCGCAGGGACAGCCCTCCACTTT. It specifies CASSAGTALHF.

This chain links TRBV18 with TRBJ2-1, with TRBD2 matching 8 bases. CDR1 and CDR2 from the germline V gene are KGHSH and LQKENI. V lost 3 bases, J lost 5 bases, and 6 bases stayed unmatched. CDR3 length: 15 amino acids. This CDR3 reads CASSPRGGLNNEQFF. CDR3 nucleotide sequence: TGTGCCAGCTCACCCCGGGGGGGCCTAAACAATGAGCAGTTCTTC.

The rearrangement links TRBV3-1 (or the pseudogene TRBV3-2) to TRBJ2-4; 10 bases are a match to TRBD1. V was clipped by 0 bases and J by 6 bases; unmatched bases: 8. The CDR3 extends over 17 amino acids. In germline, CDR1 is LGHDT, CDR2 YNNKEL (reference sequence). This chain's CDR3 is CASSQDLDRGRGNIQYF. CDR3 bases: TGTGCCAGCAGCCAAGATCTCGACAGGGGGCGGGGAAACATTCAGTACTTC.

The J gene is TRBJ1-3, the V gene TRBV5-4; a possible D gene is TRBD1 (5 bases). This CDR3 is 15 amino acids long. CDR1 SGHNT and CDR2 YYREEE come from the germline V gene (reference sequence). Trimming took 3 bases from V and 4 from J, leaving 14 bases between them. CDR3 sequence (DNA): TGTGCCAGCAGCTGGGGCCCAGCGCTCGGAAACACCATATATTTT. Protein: CASSWGPALGNTIYF.

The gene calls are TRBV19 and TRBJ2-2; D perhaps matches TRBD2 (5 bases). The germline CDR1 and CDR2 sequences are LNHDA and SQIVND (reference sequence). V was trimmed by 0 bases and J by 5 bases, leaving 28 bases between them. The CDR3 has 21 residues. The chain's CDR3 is CASSIDPAGPLESAWTGELFF. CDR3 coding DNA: TGTGCCAGTAGTATAGATCCGGCGGGCCCCCTGGAATCCGCGTGGACCGGGGAGCTGTTTTTT.

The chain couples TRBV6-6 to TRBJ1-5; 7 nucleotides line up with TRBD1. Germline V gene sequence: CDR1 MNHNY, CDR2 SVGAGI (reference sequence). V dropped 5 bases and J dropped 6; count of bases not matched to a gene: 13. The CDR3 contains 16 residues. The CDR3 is CASSNTGAPGIQPQHF. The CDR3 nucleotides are TGTGCCAGCAGTAATACAGGGGCCCCCGGGATTCAGCCCCAGCATTTT.

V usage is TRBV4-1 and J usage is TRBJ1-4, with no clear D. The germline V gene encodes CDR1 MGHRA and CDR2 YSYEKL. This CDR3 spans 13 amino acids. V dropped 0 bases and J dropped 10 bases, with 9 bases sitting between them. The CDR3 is CASSQDEEGKLFF. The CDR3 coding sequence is TGCGCCAGCAGCCAAGACGAGGAGGGAAAACTGTTTTTT.

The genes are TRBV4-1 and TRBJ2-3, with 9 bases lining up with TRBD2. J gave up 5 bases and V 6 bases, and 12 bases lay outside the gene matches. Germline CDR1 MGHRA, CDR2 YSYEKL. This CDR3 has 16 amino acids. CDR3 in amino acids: CASRAGSGGIVDTQYF. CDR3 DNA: TGCGCCAGCAGGGCAGGGAGCGGGGGGATAGTAGATACGCAGTATTTT.

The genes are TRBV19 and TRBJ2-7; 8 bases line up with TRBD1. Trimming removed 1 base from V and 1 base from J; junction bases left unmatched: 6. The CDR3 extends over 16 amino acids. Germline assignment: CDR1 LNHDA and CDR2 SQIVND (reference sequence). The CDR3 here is CASSIVGTGGSYEQYF. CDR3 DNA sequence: TGTGCCAGTAGTATAGTAGGAACAGGGGGTTCCTACGAGCAGTACTTC.

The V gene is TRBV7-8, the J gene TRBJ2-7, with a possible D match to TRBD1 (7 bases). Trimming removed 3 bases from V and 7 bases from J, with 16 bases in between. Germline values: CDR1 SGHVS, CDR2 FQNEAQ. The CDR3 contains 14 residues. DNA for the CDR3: TGTGCCAGCAGCTTCGCAGGGGGGCCCAGGGAGCAGTACTTC. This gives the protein CASSFAGGPREQYF. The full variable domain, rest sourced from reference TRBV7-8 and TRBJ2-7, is GAGVSQSPRYKVAKRGQDVALRCDPISGHVSLFWYQQALGQGPEFLTYFQNEAQLDKSGLPSDRFFAERPEGSVSTLKIQRTQQEDSAVYLCASSFAGGPREQYFGPGTRLTVT.

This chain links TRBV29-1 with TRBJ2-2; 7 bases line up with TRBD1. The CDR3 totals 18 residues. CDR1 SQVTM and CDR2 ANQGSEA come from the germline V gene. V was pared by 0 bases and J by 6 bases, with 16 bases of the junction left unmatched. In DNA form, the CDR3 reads TGCAGCGTTGAAGATAGGTCGGGAATCAGGGGGAAGGCCGGGGAGCTGTTTTTT. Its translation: CSVEDRSGIRGKAGELFF.

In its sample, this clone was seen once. For the CDR3, the DNA is TGTGCCTGGAATAGCTACAATGAGCAGTTCTTC. Amino acid sequence: CAWNSYNEQFF. This sequence joins TRBV30 and TRBJ2-1; D not certain. Germline CDR1 and CDR2: GTSNPN and SVGIG (reference sequence). Trimming took 4 bases from V and 3 from J, leaving 4 bases between them. The CDR3 extends over 11 amino acids. Using reference TRBV30 and TRBJ2-1 for the parts outside the CDR3, the full variable domain is SQTIHQWPATLVQPVGSPLSLECTVEGTSNPNLYWYRQAAGRGLQLLFYSVGIGQISSEVPQNLSASRPQDRQFILSSKKLLLSDSGFYLCAWNSYNEQFFGPGTRLTVL.

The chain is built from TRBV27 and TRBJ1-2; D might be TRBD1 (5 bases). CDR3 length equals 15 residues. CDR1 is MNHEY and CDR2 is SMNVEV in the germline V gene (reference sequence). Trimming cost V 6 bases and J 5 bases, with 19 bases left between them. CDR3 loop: CASRAAGGYFYGYTF. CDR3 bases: TGTGCCAGCAGAGCCGCGGGGGGTTACTTTTATGGCTACACCTTC.

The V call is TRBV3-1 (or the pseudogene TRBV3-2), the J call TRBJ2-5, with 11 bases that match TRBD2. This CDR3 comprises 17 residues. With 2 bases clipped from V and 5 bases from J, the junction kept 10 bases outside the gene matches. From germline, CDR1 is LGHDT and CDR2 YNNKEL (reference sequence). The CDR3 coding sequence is TGTGCCAGCAGCCAACGGATTAGCGGGGGGGCGGAGGAGACCCAGTACTTC. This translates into CASSQRISGGAEETQYF.

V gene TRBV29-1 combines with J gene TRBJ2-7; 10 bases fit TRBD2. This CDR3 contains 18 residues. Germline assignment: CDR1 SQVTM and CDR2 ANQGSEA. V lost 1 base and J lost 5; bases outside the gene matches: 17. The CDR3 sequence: CSVEGGSSGSKVLDEQYF. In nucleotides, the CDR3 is TGCAGCGTTGAAGGGGGGTCTAGCGGGAGTAAAGTTTTAGACGAGCAGTACTTC.

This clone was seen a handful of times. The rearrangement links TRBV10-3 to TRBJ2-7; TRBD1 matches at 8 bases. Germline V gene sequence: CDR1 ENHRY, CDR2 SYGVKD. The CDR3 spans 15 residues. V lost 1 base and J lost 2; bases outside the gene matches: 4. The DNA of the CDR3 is TGTGCCATCAGTGAGTTAACAGGGGGACCCTACGAGCAGTACTTC. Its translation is CAISELTGGPYEQYF.

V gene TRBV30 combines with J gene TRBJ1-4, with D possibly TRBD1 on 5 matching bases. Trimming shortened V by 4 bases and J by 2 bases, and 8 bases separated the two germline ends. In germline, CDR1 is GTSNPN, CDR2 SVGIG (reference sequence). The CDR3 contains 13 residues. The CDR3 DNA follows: TGTGCCTGGACAGGGCGGACTAATGAAAAACTGTTTTTT. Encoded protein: CAWTGRTNEKLFF.